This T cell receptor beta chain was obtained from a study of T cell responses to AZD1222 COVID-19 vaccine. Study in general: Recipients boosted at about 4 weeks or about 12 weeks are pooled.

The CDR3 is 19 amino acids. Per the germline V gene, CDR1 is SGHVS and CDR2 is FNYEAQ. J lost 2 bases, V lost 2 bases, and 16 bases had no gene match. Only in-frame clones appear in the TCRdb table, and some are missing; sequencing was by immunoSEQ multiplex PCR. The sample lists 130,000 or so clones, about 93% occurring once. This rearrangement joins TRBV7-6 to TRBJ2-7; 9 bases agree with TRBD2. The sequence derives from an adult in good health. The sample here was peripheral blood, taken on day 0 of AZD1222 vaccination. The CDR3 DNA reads TGTGCCAGCAGCTTAAGTCCACTAGCGGGCCCCCTGGGAACCTACGAGCAGTACTTC. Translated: CASSLSPLAGPLGTYEQYF. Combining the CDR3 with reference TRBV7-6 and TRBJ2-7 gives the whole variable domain GAGVSQSPRYKVTKRGQDVALRCDPISGHVSLYWYRQALGQGPEFLTYFNYEAQQDKSGLPNDRFSAERPEGSISTLTIQRTEQRDSAMYRCASSLSPLAGPLGTYEQYFGPGTRLTVT.